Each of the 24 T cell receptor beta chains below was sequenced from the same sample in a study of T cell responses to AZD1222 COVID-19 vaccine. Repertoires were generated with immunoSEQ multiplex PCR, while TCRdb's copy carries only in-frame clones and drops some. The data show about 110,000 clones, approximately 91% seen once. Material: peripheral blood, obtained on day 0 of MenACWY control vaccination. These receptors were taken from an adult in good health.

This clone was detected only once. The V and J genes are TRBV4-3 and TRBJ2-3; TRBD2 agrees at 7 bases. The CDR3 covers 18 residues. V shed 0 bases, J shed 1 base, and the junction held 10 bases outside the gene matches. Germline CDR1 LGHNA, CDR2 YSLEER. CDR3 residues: CASSQDGGTTLGTDTQYF. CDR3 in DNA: TGCGCCAGCAGCCAAGATGGAGGGACTACCTTGGGCACAGATACGCAGTATTTT.

DNA of the CDR3: TGTGCCAGCAGCTTCAATGGACTAGCCGGGTCCTACGAGCAGTACTTC. Its translation is CASSFNGLAGSYEQYF. The J gene is TRBJ2-7, the V gene TRBV5-6; TRBD2 agrees at 8 bases. Germline trimming cut 2 bases from V and 1 base from J; bases unmatched to any gene: 8. CDR1 SGHDT and CDR2 YYEEEE come from the germline V gene. The CDR3 consists of 16 residues.

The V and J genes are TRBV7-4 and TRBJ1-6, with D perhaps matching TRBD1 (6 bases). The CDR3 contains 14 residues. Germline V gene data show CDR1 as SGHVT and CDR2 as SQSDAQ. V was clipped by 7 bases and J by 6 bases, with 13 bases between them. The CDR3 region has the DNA TGTGCCAGCAATCCCACAGGGTTTAATTCACCCCTCCACTTT. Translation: CASNPTGFNSPLHF. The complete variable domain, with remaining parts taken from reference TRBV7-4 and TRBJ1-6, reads GAGVSQSPRYKVAKRGRDVALRCDSISGHVTLYWYRQTLGQGSEVLTYSQSDAQRDKSGRPSGRFSAERPERSVSTLKIQRTEQGDSAVYLCASNPTGFNSPLHFGNGTRLTVT.

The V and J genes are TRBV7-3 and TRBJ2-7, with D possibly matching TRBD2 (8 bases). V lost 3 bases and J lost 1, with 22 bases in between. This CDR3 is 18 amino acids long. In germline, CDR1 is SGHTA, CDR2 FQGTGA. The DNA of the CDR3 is TGTGCCAGCAGCTTTTCAAATCGTCGGGAGGGACAGTCCTACGAGCAGTACTTC. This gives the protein CASSFSNRREGQSYEQYF.

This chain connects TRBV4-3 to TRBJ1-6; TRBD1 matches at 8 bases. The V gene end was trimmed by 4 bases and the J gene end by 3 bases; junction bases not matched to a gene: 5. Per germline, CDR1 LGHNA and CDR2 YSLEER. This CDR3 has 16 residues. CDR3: CASSLSGGLYNSPLHF. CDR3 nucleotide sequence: TGCGCCAGCAGCCTATCAGGGGGCCTCTATAATTCACCCCTCCACTTT.

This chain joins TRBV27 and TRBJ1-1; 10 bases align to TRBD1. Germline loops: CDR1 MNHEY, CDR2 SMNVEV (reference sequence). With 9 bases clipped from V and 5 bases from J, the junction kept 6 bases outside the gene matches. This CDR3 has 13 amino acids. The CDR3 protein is CASRDRGITEAFF. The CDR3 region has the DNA TGTGCCAGTAGGGACAGGGGTATTACTGAAGCTTTCTTT.

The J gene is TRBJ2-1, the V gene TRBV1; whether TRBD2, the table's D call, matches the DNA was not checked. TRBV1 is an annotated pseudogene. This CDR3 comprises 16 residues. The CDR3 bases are TGCACCAGCAGCCCGTCCAGGGCTAGCGGGAGGGCCGAACAGTTCTTC. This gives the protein CTSSPSRASGRAEQFF.

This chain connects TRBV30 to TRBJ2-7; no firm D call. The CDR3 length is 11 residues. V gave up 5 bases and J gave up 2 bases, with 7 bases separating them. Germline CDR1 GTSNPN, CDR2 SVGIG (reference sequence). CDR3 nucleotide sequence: TGTGCCTGGTCTGGAGCCTACGAGCAGTACTTC. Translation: CAWSGAYEQYF.

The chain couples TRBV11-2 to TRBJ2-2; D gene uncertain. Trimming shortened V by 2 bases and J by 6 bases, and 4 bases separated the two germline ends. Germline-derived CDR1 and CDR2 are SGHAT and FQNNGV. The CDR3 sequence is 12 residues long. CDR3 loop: CASSLSSGELFF. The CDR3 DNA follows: TGTGCCAGCAGCTTAAGCTCCGGGGAGCTGTTTTTT.

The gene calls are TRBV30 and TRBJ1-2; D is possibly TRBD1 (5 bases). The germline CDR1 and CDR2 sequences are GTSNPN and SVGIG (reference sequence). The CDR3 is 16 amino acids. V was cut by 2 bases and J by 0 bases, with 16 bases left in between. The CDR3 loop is CAWSQGRPGSNYGYTF. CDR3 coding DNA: TGTGCCTGGAGTCAGGGCCGTCCGGGATCTAACTATGGCTACACCTTC.

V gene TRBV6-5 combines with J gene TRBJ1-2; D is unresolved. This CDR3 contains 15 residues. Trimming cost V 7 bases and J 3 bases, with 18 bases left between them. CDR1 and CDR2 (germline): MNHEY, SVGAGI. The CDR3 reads CASTAGSPKYYGYTF. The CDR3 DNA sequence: TGTGCCAGCACCGCCGGCAGCCCGAAGTACTATGGCTACACCTTC.

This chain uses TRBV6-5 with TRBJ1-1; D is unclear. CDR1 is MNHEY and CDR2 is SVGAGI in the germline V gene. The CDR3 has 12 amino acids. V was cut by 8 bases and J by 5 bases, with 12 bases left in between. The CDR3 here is CASAAAGTEAFF. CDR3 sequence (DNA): TGTGCCAGCGCGGCGGCCGGGACTGAAGCTTTCTTT.

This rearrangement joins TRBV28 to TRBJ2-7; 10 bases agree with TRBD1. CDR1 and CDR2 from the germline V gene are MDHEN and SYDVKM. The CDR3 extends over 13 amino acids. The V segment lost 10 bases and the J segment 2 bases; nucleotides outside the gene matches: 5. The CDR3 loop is CATRQGATYEQYF. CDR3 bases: TGTGCCACCCGACAGGGGGCAACCTACGAGCAGTACTTC.

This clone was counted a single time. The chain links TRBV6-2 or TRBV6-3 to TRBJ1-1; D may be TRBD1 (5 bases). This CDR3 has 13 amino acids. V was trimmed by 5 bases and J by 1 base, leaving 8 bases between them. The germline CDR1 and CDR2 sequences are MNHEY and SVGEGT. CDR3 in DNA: TGTGCCAGCAGTGCCCAGGGGAACACTGAAGCTTTCTTT. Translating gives CASSAQGNTEAFF.

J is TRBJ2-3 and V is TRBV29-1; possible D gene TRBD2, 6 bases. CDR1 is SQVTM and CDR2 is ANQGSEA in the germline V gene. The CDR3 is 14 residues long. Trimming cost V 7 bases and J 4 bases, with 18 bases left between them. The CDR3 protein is CSARGGTGADTQYF. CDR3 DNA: TGCAGCGCCCGGGGCGGGACTGGCGCAGATACGCAGTATTTT.

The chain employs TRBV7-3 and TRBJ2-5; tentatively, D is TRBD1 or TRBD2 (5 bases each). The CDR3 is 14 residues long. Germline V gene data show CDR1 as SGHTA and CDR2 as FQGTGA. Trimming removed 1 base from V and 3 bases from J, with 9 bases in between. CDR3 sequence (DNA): TGTGCCAGCAGCTTAAGAGGGGATGAAGAGACCCAGTACTTC. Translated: CASSLRGDEETQYF.

CDR3 DNA sequence: TGTGCCAGCTACGGGACTCCAAACTACGAGCAGTACTTC. Its protein is CASYGTPNYEQYF. The chain recombines TRBV5-5 with TRBJ2-7; perhaps TRBD2 as D (6 bases). Trimming took 7 bases from V and 3 from J, leaving 14 bases between them. The CDR3 is 13 residues long. Germline V CDR1 and CDR2: SGHKS, YYEKEE (reference sequence).

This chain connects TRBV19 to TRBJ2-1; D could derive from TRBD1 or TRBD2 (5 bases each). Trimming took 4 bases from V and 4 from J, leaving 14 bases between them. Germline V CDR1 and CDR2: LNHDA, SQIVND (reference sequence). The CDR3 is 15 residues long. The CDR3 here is CASSNLRDGYNEQFF. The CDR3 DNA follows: TGTGCCAGTAGTAACCTCCGGGACGGATACAATGAGCAGTTCTTC.

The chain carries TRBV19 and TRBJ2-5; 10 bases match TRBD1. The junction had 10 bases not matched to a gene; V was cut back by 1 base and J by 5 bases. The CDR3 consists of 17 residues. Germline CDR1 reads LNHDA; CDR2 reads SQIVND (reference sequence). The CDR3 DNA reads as TGTGCCAGTAGTATAGGCATCGGGACAGGGGTTAGGGAGACCCAGTACTTC. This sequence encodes CASSIGIGTGVRETQYF. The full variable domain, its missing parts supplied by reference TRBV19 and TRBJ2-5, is DGGITQSPKYLFRKEGQNVTLSCEQNLNHDAMYWYRQDPGQGLRLIYYSQIVNDFQKGDIAEGYSVSREKKESFPLTVTSAQKNPTAFYLCASSIGIGTGVRETQYFGPGTRLLVL.

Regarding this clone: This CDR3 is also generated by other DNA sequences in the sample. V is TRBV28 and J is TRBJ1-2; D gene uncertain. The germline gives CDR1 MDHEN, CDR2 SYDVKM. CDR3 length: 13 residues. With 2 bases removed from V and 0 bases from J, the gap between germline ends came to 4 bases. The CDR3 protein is CASSLLPNYGYTF. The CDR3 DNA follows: TGTGCCAGCAGTTTACTACCTAACTATGGCTACACCTTC.

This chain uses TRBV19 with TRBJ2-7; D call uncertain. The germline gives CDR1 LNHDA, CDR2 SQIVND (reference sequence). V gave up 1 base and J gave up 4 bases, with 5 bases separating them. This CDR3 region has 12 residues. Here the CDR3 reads CASSIAGYEQYF. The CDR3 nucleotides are TGTGCCAGTAGTATAGCCGGATACGAGCAGTACTTC.

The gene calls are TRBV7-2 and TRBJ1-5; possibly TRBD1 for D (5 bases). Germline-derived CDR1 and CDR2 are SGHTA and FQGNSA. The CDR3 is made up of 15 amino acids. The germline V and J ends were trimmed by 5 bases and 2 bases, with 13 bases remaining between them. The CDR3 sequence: CASSQPGPRNQPQHF. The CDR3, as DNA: TGTGCCAGCAGCCAACCGGGACCCCGCAATCAGCCCCAGCATTTT.

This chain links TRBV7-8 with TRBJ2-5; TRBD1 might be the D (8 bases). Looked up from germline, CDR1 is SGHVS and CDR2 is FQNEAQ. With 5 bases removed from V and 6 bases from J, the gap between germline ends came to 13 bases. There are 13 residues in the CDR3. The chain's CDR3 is CASSPQGGKTQYF. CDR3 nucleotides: TGTGCCAGCAGCCCACAGGGGGGGAAGACCCAGTACTTC. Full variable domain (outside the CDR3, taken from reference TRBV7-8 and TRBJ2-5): GAGVSQSPRYKVAKRGQDVALRCDPISGHVSLFWYQQALGQGPEFLTYFQNEAQLDKSGLPSDRFFAERPEGSVSTLKIQRTQQEDSAVYLCASSPQGGKTQYFGPGTRLLVL.

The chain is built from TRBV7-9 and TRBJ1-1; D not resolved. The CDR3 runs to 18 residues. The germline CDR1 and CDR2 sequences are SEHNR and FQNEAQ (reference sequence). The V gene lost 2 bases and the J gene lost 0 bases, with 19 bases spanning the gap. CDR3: CASSLYGDAPLMNTEAFF. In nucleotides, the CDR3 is TGTGCCAGCAGCTTATATGGGGATGCCCCCCTTATGAACACTGAAGCTTTCTTT.